This T cell receptor beta chain is drawn from a study of T cell repertoires in cytomegalovirus infection (dated by TCRdb to about 2019). In the study overall: Donor HLA type was relevant to the analysis, as public TCR beta signatures indicated carriage of CMV infection together with the matching HLA type.

Many counts were recorded for this clonotype. Its recognized antigen is unknown. Within one base of it there is no much larger clone, and no base qualities were kept. TCRdb shows the sequencer as Illumina HiSeq 1500. TCRdb took the public reads, trimmed them with fastp at Q25, ran MiXCR for clone calling and kept in-frame beta chains. Each CDR3 protein appears once, grouped with its most common genes and DNA. Present in this sample are some 300,000 distinct CDR3 sequences, 9.6% of which were seen just once. The biggest ten clones account for about 2.3% of the sample. V is cut by 5 bases and J by 1 base, and the space between the germline ends is 8 bases. The CDR3, cysteine through phenylalanine, is 14 amino acids long. Only the CDR3 region is kept as DNA, spanning 42 bases read in frame from base 1. CDR1 and CDR2, per the germline V gene (reference sequence), are MNHEY and SMNVEV. General study outcomes and caveats: The ex vivo response was dominated by HLA-C-restricted CMV-specific TCR beta clonotypes, which also provided the single most frequent clonotype in two of eight donors. Cumulative frequency of public TCR beta family members discriminated carriers of CMV infection plus the relevant HLA type in this cohort and an independent approximately 370-donor cohort.

In this chain, TRBV27 is recombined with TRBJ2-2; no D gene can be assigned with confidence. The clonotype was recovered from a human donor in good health (CMV status not recorded). Some clones in this sample may be carry-over from other donors' samples. Sequencing was carried out using PBMCs. The CDR3 protein: CASSPSRNTGELFF. Read as DNA, the sequence is TGTGCCAGCAGTCCATCAAGGAACACCGGGGAGCTGTTTTTT.